This T cell receptor beta chain originates from a study of T cell changes during pregnancy in multiple sclerosis (dated by TCRdb to the late 2010s). With respect to the entire study: In women with multiple sclerosis, the researchers looked at how the T cell repertoire shifted as pregnancy progressed.

A note on this clone: The antigen it recognizes is unknown. Base qualities were left out, and no much larger clone turns up one base away.

To prepare the library, the immunoSEQ multiplex PCR assay was applied. TCRdb took this table from immuneACCESS and kept in-frame rearrangements with V and J called. Such tables lack part of the clones; where checked against another copy, unresolved V genes explain under half of the gap, and the rest is unexplained. Across this sample there are roughly 100,000 clones, with about 90% seen only once. The top ten clonotypes cover 1.5% to 2% of the sample. The sequencing used peripheral blood, collected before pregnancy. This clonotype was sampled from a female donor with multiple sclerosis, enrolled in a pregnancy study.

The CDR3 reads as follows: CASSPGTRETQYF. At the DNA level, the sequence is TGTGCCAGCAGCCCCGGGACTAGGGAGACCCAGTACTTC. The chain couples TRBV7-6 to TRBJ2-5, and TRBD2 aligns with 8 junction nucleotides. V is cut back by 5 bases and J by 5 bases, with 4 bases in the junction unmatched. From the germline V gene, CDR1 is SGHVS and CDR2 is FNYEAQ. The CDR3 sequence holds 13 residues, the cysteine and phenylalanine included. Of all the DNA, just the CDR3 is kept, 39 bases in frame from base 1.